This TCR beta chain appears in the sequencing data of a study of response to subunit inactivated influenza vaccine. This clonotype was seen a few times. Its antigen is currently unknown. Whole-study findings and limits: The authors proposed limited new T cell recruitment per seasonal influenza vaccination.

V lost 2 bases, J lost 5 bases, and 3 bases stayed unmatched. Germline CDR1 MNHEY, CDR2 SMNVEV (reference sequence). CDR3 length: 15 residues. TCRdb independently ran MiXCR on the RT-PCR reads; one entry per CDR3 protein. This sample yields under 950,000 distinct CDR3 sequences, of which 20% to 25% are seen a single time; around 9.6% belongs to the top ten. J is TRBJ2-2 and V is TRBV27; TRBD1 matches at 9 bases. The material was PBMCs from blood, obtained less than 6 days after vaccination. This receptor was taken from a middle-aged man who received an inactivated influenza vaccine. CDR3 in DNA: TGTGCCAGCAGTTTAGGGACAGGGATTACCGGGGAGCTGTTTTTT. This translates into CASSLGTGITGELFF.